Reported below is one T cell receptor beta chain. Its cognate antigen has yet to be identified. Base qualities were left out, and no much larger clone turns up one base away. Receptor libraries were prepared by the immunoSEQ multiplex PCR assay. A mixture of 60 forward primers for TCR Vbeta segments and 13 reverse primers for TCR Jbeta segments was used in the multiplex PCR. Amplification of the CDR3 region of rearranged TCR beta genes was performed with a multiplex PCR assay on genomic DNA. On the Illumina HiSeq System, the amplified TCR beta libraries were sequenced as 87-base-pair reads. Processing in the source paper ran as follows. A later analysis tallied approximately 87 million unique TCR beta chains across the 660 or so repertoires, and around 10 million of those chains were shared by two or more donors. Raw reads were error-corrected and collapsed into unique sequences with a nearest-neighbor algorithm that merged closely related sequences to remove PCR and sequencing errors. CDR3 sequences were aligned to IMGT reference sequences to assign V, D and J gene segments. Each retained sequence needed at least a six-nucleotide match to both a V gene segment and a J gene segment. Rearrangements were classified as productive when the CDR3 lacked stop codons and remained in frame with V and J, and all other rearrangements were classified as non-productive. CDR3 was defined by IMGT convention, running from the second conserved V-encoded cysteine to the conserved J-encoded phenylalanine. In an earlier analysis of roughly 580 of the donors, sequences lacking an unambiguous match to a single V gene segment were excluded. An earlier analysis of several hundred of the donors classified V segments as functional when productive rearrangements were above 56.7% and as segregating when the standard deviation between donors was above 5%. A statistical classification framework was built for diagnosing cytomegalovirus status from the catalog of TCR beta chain sequences. V and J gene assignment, in a later analysis, came from comparing TCR nucleotide sequences with IMGT/GENE-DB human TR gene sequences. A later analysis assigned CDR3 sequences and most-parsimonious VDJ recombination scenarios with the TCRdist pipeline. In a later analysis, each TCR beta chain was defined by its CDR3 amino acid sequence together with its V-gene family, and reads lacking a unique V-gene family were excluded. A later analysis removed 592 highly shared, low-generation-probability nucleotide sequences to deal with suspected cross-contamination and a sequencing artifact. A later analysis calculated a clonal expansion index for each public chain from normalized within-repertoire ranks of inferred template counts. A later analysis computed generation probabilities with a VDJ recombination model fitted to out-of-frame rearrangements, and checked the results against IGoR. In a later analysis, hypergeometric tests were used to score TCR-TCR, TCR-HLA and TCR-CMV co-occurrence, with a repertoire-size bias correction applied to TCR pairs. False discovery rates were estimated in a later analysis by permuting HLA or CMV assignments 20 times. In a later analysis, co-occurring TCRs were grouped using DBSCAN, with TCRdist sequence similarity added in when clustering inside HLA-allele-positive subsets. For co-occurrence clustering, repertoires with fewer than 30,000 or more than 120,000 public chains were excluded, along with roughly 5 repertoires with anomalous nucleotide sharing. Not all clones reach the TCRdb copy of this immuneACCESS table, which keeps in-frame sequences only. Checked studies attribute under half of the gap to unresolved V genes and leave the rest unexplained. The V and J calls and the clone size are those of that table, but D and trimming were determined from the DNA. In this sample the table shows about 80,000 clones, roughly four fifths of which occur a single time. The top ten clonotypes cover 13% of the sample.

This sample is drawn from a study of cytomegalovirus exposure and HLA in healthy donors (dated by TCRdb to about 2017). Some background on the complete study: An earlier analysis of roughly 500 of the donors reported about 280 Gb of sequence data and about 120 million unique TCR beta sequences obtained from around 190 million T cells. An early release covering roughly 580 HLA-typed donors comprised roughly 300 gigabases of sequencing data and roughly 85 million unique TCR sequences. Of the 398 genotyped donors, approximately 80% fell in the genetic ancestry cluster associated with self-reported Caucasian donors. The study aimed to test whether cataloging public T cell receptors could reveal signatures of past pathogen exposure. Using immunosequencing, the study profiled T cell repertoires from 500 to 800 subjects and related those repertoires to cytomegalovirus serostatus. Along with the roughly 670-subject first cohort, a separate validation cohort of about 110 different subjects was used. The study combined high-throughput TCR immunosequencing, statistical association of individual TCRs with disease status, and machine learning to predict cytomegalovirus infection status. A later analysis re-examined previously published TCR beta repertoires from 610 or so donors and added high-resolution HLA genotyping to investigate patterns of TCR occurrence. Rather than drawing on any new phenotypic data, the later analysis identified candidate immune exposures from TCR beta sequences and the way those sequences occurred across donors. To decide whether each TCR beta V gene segment behaved as functional or pseudogenic, an earlier analysis of fewer than 750 of the donors relied on high-throughput TCR beta sequencing. Donor age, sex, ethnicity and CMV serostatus were collected together with the repertoire data. Genome-wide SNP genotypes for about 65% of the roughly 700 donors were used in a later genetic analysis, which treated that subset as a discovery cohort. All discovery cohort repertoires had been generated using a single sequencing platform. HLA typing included class I and class II loci at four-digit resolution. The number of donors typed differed by locus, with 629-630 for A, B, C, DRB1 and DQB1, roughly 520 for DQA1, about 610 for DPA1, and under 490 for DPB1. Several DR-DQ haplotypes were handled as single units for association and clustering because linkage in the cohort was strong. Across some 400 genotyped donors of the cohort, an average of approximately 220,000 unique TCR beta nucleotide sequences per donor were sequenced, and approximately 17% of those sequences were non-productive.

In total, fewer than 750 healthy bone marrow donors made up the cohort. At the time of sampling, all cohort members were nominally healthy, though unrecorded immune exposures were likely present. Of the 670 or so cohort members, about 280 had positive CMV serostatus and fewer than 450 had negative CMV serostatus, and CMV serostatus was not recorded for the donor. A peripheral blood sample was collected from each donor, and TCR beta sequencing was performed on peripheral blood mononuclear cells. The Qiagen DNeasy Blood Extraction Kit was used to extract genomic DNA from the blood cell samples. The germline V gene yields SGHAT for CDR1 and FQNNGV for CDR2. The CDR3, from cysteine to phenylalanine, totals 15 residues. Only the CDR3 part of the read is kept: 45 bases, read in frame from the first base. V loses 4 bases at its end and J loses 7 bases; junction bases beyond the gene matches: 7. Broad study findings and their caveats: In a later analysis, the rate of TCR association differed among HLA loci, with DRB1 alleles having the most associated TCRs and HLA-C alleles having the fewest. A cluster of highly shared sequence variants was judged likely to be a technical artifact of the sequencing pipeline. When HLA alleles, especially DR and DQ, strongly co-occurred, attributing TCR associations to individual alleles was difficult. An earlier analysis of several hundred of the donors showed that most TCR beta V segments appeared in productive rearrangements either about 87% or about 30% of the time, which broadly matched IMGT annotations. The only immune exposure information available for the cohort was CMV serostatus. In vitro tests confirmed that a few of the cytomegalovirus-associated TCR beta chains recognize cytomegalovirus antigens. Several of the top co-occurrence clusters appeared to be linked to parvovirus B19, influenza, CMV and Epstein-Barr virus, according to a later analysis. The authors suggested that the approach could potentially be generalized to other disease states and immunological phenotypes. According to a later analysis, most CMV-associated TCR beta chains appeared to be HLA-restricted, and the HLA associations seemed to be driven largely by CMV exposure. The classifier was reported to diagnose cytomegalovirus status with high specificity and sensitivity in both the original cohort and the validation cohort. A further reported finding was that TCR beta sequences accurately predicted the HLA-A and HLA-B alleles for most subjects in the first cohort. The cohort was sequenced for TCR beta chains only, and without alpha or paired-chain data the features that could be detected were limited. Linkage disequilibrium might explain the correlated functional status among segregating V segments, but an unknown experimental factor could not be ruled out. In a later analysis, about 16,000 TCR beta sequences were associated with specific HLA alleles at a false discovery rate of 0.05. The 87-base-pair reads could not distinguish some IMGT-functional V segments, including TRBV6-2 and TRBV6-3, so those segments were excluded. The study listed 150 to 200 TCR beta chains as associated with cytomegalovirus. The presence/absence analyses assumed that sequencing depth was roughly uniform across donors, and that assumption may not be true. Most TCR sequences were seen in very few donors, while some public TCRs were found in many individuals. In a later analysis, HLA-associated TCR beta chains showed more clonal expansion and lower generation probabilities than non-associated chains that were equally common. Because HLA typing was missing for some donors at each locus, association tests included only the typed subset. Because counts were too low, seventeen rarely observed V segments, including chromosome 9 orphons, were excluded from the earlier analysis of 587 of the donors. A later genetic analysis reported fewer N-insertions in productive TCRs among donors in an Asian-associated ancestry cluster than the roughly 700-donor mean. An association between a missense DCLRE1C variant and V-gene and J-gene trimming of TCR beta chains was found in a later genetic analysis and replicated in an independent cohort.

The chain links TRBV11-2 with TRBJ1-4, with TRBD1 matching 9 junction bases. This receptor was identified in a human donor in good health. Specimen: PBMCs. The nucleotides are TGTGCCAGCAGCTCCATCGACAGGGGGTTTGAAAAACTGTTTTTT. Its protein is CASSSIDRGFEKLFF.